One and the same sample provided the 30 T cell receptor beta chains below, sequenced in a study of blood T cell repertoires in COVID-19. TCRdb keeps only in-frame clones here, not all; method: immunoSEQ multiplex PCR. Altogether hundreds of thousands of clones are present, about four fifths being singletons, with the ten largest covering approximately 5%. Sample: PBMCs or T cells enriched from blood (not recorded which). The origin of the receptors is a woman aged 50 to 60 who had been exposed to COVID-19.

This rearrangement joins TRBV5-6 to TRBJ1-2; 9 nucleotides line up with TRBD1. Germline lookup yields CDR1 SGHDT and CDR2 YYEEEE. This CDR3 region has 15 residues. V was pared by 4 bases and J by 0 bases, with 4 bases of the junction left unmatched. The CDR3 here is CASSHDRGANYGYTF. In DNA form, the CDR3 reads TGTGCCAGCAGCCATGACAGGGGGGCTAACTATGGCTACACCTTC.

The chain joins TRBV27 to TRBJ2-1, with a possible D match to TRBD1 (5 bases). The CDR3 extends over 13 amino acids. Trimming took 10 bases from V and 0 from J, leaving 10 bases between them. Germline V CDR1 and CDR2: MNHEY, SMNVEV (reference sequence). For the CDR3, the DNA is TGTGCCACCAGACAGAGCTCCTACAATGAGCAGTTCTTC. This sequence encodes CATRQSSYNEQFF.

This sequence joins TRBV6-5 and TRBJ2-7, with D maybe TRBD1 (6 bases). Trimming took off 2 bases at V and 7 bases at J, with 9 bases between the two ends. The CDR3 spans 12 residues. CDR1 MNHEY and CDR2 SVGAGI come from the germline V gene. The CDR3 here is CASSYPGAEQYF. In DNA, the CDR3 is TGTGCCAGCAGTTACCCAGGGGCAGAGCAGTACTTC.

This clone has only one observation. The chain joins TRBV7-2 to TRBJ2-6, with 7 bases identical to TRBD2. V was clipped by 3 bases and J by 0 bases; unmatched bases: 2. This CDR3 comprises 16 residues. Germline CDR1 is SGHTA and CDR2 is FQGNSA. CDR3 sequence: CASSFSGGSGANVLTF. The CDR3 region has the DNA TGTGCCAGCAGCTTCTCGGGGGGCTCTGGGGCCAACGTCCTGACTTTC.

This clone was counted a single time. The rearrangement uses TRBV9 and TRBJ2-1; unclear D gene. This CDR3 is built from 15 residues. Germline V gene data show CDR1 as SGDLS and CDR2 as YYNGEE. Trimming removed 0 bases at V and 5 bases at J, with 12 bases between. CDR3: CASSVGLVSHNEQFF. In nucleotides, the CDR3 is TGTGCCAGCAGCGTAGGGCTAGTAAGCCACAATGAGCAGTTCTTC.

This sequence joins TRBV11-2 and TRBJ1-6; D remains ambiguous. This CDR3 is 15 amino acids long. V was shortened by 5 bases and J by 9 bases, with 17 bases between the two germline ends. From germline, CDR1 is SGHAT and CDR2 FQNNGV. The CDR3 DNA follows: TGTGCCAGCAGCCGAGACTCAATTTATCGTTCACCCCTCCACTTT. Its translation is CASSRDSIYRSPLHF.

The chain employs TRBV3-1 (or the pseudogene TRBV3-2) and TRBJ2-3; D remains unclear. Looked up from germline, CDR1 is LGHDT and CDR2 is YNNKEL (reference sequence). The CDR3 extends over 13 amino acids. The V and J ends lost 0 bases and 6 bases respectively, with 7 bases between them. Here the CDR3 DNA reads TGTGCCAGCAGCCAAGATGATCAGGATACGCAGTATTTT. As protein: CASSQDDQDTQYF.

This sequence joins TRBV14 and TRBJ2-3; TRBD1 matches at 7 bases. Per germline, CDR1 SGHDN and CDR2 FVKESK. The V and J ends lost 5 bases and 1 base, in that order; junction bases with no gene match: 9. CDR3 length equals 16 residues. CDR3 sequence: CASSGVDRAGTDTQYF. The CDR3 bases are TGTGCCAGCAGCGGGGTAGACAGGGCAGGCACAGATACGCAGTATTTT.

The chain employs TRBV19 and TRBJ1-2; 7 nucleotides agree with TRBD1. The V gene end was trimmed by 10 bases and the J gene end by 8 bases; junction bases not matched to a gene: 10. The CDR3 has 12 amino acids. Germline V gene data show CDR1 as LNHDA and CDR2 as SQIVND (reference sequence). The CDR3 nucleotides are TGTGCCACTGCTGCAGGGGGAAGAGGCTACACCTTC. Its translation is CATAAGGRGYTF.

The chain's CDR3 is CASSQLRNTGELFF. In DNA form, the CDR3 reads TGTGCCAGCAGCCAATTGAGGAACACCGGGGAGCTGTTTTTT. V usage is TRBV3-1 (or the pseudogene TRBV3-2) and J usage is TRBJ2-2; D not certain. This CDR3 is 14 amino acids long. Germline CDR1 LGHDT, CDR2 YNNKEL (reference sequence). With 2 bases removed from V and 1 base from J, the gap between germline ends came to 5 bases.

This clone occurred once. The CDR3 DNA reads as TGTGCCAGCAGCTTAGGGGCGGGGGGAAAGGGCACAGATACGCAGTATTTT. This translates into CASSLGAGGKGTDTQYF. This chain connects TRBV13 to TRBJ2-3; 8 nucleotides line up with TRBD2. This CDR3 has 17 amino acids. CDR1 and CDR2 (germline): PRHDT, FYEKMQ (reference sequence). After removal of 0 bases from V and 1 base from J, the junction contained 6 bases not matched to a gene.

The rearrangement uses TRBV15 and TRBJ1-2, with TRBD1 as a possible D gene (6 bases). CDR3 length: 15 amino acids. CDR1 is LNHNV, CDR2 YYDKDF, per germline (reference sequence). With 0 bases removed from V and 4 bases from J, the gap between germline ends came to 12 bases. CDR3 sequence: CATSREGGSGYGYTF. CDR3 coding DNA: TGTGCCACCAGCAGAGAAGGGGGTTCAGGCTATGGCTACACCTTC.

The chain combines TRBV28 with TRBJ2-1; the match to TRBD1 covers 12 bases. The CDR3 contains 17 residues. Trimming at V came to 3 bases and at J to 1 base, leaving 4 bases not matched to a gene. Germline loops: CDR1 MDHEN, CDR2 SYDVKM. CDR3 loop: CASSLWDRGQSYNEQFF. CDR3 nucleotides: TGTGCCAGCAGTTTGTGGGACAGGGGGCAATCCTACAATGAGCAGTTCTTC.

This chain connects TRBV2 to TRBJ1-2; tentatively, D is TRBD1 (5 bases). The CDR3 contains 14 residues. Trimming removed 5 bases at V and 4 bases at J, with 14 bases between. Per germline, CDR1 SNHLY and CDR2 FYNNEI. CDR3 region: CASSPGGIVYGYTF. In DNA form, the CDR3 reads TGTGCCAGCAGTCCCGGGGGGATAGTCTATGGCTACACCTTC.

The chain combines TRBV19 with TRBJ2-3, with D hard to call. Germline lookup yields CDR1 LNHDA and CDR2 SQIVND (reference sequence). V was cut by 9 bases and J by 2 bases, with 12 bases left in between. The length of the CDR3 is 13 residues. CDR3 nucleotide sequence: TGTGCCAGCAGCGACCCTGACACAGATACGCAGTATTTT. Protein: CASSDPDTDTQYF.

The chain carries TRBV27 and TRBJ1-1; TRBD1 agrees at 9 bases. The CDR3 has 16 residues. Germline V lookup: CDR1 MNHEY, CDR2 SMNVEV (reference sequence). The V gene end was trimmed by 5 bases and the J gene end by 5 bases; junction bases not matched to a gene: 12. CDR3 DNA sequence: TGTGCCAGCAGTCTTTCACAGGGGGCGGTTAGTACTGAAGCTTTCTTT. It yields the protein CASSLSQGAVSTEAFF.

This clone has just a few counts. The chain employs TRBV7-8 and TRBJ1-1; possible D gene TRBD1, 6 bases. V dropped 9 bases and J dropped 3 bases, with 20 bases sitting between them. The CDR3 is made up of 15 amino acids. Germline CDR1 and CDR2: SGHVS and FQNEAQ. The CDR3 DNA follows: TGTGCCAGTAACTTACGGGGGGCGCCGGACACTGAAGCTTTCTTT. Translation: CASNLRGAPDTEAFF. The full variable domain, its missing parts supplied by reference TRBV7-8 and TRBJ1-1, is GAGVSQSPRYKVAKRGQDVALRCDPISGHVSLFWYQQALGQGPEFLTYFQNEAQLDKSGLPSDRFFAERPEGSVSTLKIQRTQQEDSAVYLCASNLRGAPDTEAFFGQGTRLTVV.

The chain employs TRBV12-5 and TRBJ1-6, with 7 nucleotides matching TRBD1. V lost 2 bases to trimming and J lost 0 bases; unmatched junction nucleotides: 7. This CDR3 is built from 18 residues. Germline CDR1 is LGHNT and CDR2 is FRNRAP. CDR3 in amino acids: CASGLLSGGNSYNSPLHF. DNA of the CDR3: TGTGCTAGTGGTTTGCTGTCAGGGGGAAACTCCTATAATTCACCCCTCCACTTT.

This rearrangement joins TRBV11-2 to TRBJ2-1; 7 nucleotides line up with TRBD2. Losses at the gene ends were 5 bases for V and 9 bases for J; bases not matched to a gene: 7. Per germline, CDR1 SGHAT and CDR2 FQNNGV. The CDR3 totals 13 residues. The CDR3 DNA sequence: TGTGCCAGCAGCCCTTTGGGGGGGATTGAGCAGTTCTTC. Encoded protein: CASSPLGGIEQFF.

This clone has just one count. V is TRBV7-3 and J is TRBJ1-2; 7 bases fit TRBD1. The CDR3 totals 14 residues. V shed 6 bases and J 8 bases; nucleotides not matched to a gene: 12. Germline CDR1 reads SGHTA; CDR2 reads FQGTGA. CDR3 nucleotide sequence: TGTGCCAGCAGTCCCGGGACAGCGCCCGGGGGCTACACCTTC. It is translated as CASSPGTAPGGYTF.

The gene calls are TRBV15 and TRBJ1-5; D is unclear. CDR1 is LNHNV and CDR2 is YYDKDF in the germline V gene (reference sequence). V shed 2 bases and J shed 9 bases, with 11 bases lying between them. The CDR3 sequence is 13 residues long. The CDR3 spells CATSRPSSGPQHF. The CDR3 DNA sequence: TGTGCCACCAGCAGACCCTCCAGCGGGCCCCAGCATTTT. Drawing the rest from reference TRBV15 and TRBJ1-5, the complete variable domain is DAMVIQNPRYQVTQFGKPVTLSCSQTLNHNVMYWYQQKSSQAPKLLFHYYDKDFNNEADTPDNFQSRRPNTSFCFLDIRSPGLGDTAMYLCATSRPSSGPQHFGDGTRLSIL.

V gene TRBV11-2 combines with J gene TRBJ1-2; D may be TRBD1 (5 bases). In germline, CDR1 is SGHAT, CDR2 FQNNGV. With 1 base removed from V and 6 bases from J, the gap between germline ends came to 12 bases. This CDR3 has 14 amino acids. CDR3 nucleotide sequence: TGTGCCAGCAGCTTAGTAGGAGACAGTAATGGCTACACCTTC. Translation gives CASSLVGDSNGYTF.

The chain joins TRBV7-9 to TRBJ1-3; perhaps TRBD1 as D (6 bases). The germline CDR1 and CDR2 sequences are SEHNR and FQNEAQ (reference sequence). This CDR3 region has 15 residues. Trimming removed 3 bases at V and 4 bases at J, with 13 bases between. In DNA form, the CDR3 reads TGTGCCAGCAGCTTTCCCGGGACAACCGGAAACACCATATATTTT. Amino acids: CASSFPGTTGNTIYF.

The CDR3 DNA sequence: TGTGCCAGTAGTCTCCCGGGACAGGGAATCTATGGCTACACCTTC. Translating gives CASSLPGQGIYGYTF. The genes are TRBV19 and TRBJ1-2, with 9 bases identical to TRBD1. Trimming took 5 bases from V and 4 from J; bases not matched to a gene: 8. Germline-derived CDR1 and CDR2 are LNHDA and SQIVND (reference sequence). There are 15 residues in the CDR3.

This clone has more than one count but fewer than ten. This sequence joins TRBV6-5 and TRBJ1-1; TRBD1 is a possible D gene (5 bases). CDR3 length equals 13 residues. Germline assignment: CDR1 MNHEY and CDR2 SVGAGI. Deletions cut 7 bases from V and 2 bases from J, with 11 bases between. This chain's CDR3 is CASKGRVNTEAFF. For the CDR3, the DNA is TGTGCCAGCAAGGGCAGGGTTAACACTGAAGCTTTCTTT.

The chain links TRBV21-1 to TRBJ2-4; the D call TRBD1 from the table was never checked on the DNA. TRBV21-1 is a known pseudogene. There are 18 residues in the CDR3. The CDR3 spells CASSKMGQGASSKNIQYF. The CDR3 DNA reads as TGTGCCAGCAGCAAAATGGGACAGGGGGCTTCCTCCAAAAACATTCAGTACTTC.

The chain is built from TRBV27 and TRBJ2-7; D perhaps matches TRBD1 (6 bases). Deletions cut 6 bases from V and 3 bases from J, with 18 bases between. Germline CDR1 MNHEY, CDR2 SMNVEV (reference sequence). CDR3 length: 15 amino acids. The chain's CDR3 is CASSPGQGLHYEQYF. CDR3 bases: TGTGCCAGCAGCCCTGGGCAGGGGCTTCACTACGAGCAGTACTTC.

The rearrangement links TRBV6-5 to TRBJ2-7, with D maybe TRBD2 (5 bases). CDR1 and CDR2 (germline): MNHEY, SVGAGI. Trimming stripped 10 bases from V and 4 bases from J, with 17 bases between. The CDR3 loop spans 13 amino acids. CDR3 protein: CATAEGTGYEQYF. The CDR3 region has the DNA TGTGCCACTGCCGAGGGTACGGGGTACGAGCAGTACTTC.

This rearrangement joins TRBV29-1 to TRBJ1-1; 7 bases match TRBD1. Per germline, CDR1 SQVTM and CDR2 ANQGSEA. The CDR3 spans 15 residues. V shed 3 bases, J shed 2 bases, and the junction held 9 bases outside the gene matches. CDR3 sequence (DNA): TGCAGCGTTGAGTTAGAGGGGGCGCGAAACACTGAAGCTTTCTTT. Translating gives CSVELEGARNTEAFF.

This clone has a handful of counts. The CDR3 nucleotides are TGTGCCACCAGGATTTCTCTAGGGGCTGTGAGCTCTGGGGCCAACGTCCTGACTTTC. Its protein product is CATRISLGAVSSGANVLTF. This chain connects TRBV24-1 to TRBJ2-6, with D maybe TRBD1 (5 bases). V was cut by 7 bases and J by 0 bases, with 21 bases left in between. This CDR3 has 19 amino acids. CDR1 is KGHDR, CDR2 SFDVKD, per germline.